This TCR beta chain was found in a study of blood T cell repertoires in COVID-19. The CDR3 covers 14 residues. Trimming pared 4 bases from V and 6 bases from J, leaving 15 bases between. In germline, CDR1 is SGHAT, CDR2 FQNNGV. Some clones are missing from TCRdb's copy, which holds only in-frame ones; the method was immunoSEQ multiplex PCR. The table includes hundreds of thousands of clones, more than 75% detected once. This sequence joins TRBV11-2 and TRBJ1-2, with D possibly TRBD1 on 5 matching bases. This clonotype was obtained from a man aged 50 to 59 with acute or convalescent COVID-19. The specimen sequenced was peripheral blood. The CDR3 bases are TGTGCCAGCAGCTCGACCCGACAGAACGATGGCTACACCTTC. Its translation: CASSSTRQNDGYTF.